Below are 3 T cell receptor beta chains sequenced from a single sample in a study of brain metastases from non-small cell lung cancer. This table comes from immunoSEQ multiplex PCR, and its TCRdb copy is limited to in-frame clones, with some not included. In the table there are about 15,000 clones, around 86% of which are singletons. The specimen was primary lung tumor tissue. Source of these receptors: a donor aged 40 or over with non-small cell lung cancer.

V usage is TRBV6-2 or TRBV6-3 and J usage is TRBJ2-7; D gene ambiguous. CDR1 is MNHEY and CDR2 is SVGEGT in the germline V gene. This CDR3 has 15 amino acids. Trimming removed 5 bases at V and 3 bases at J, with 17 bases between. The CDR3 loop reads CASSNGRIPYYEQYF. Here the CDR3 DNA reads TGTGCCAGCAGTAATGGACGGATTCCTTACTACGAGCAGTACTTC.

The rearrangement links TRBV19 to TRBJ1-5; TRBD1 might be the D (5 bases). The CDR3 covers 14 residues. V was clipped by 4 bases and J by 6 bases, with 13 bases between them. Looked up from germline, CDR1 is LNHDA and CDR2 is SQIVND (reference sequence). The CDR3 sequence: CASSTGGKGQPQHF. The CDR3 coding sequence is TGTGCCAGTAGTACCGGGGGGAAGGGTCAGCCCCAGCATTTT.

V usage is TRBV15 and J usage is TRBJ1-2; D not resolved. V was trimmed by 3 bases and J by 7 bases, leaving 15 bases between them. There are 14 residues in the CDR3. The V gene's germline CDR1 is LNHNV and CDR2 YYDKDF (reference sequence). The CDR3 DNA sequence: TGTGCCACCAGCAGGGCTGACACCGGGGTTGGCTACACCTTC. It yields the protein CATSRADTGVGYTF.